The 15 T cell receptor beta chains below all came from one sample that was sequenced in a study of T cells after yellow fever vaccination. MiXCR, run by TCRdb on the 5' RACE reads, gives a single entry per CDR3 protein. The repertoire consists of 200,000 to 300,000 distinct CDR3 sequences, with 13% occurring once and the leading ten covering less than 0.55%. The source material was CD4+ T cells sorted from PBMCs, sampled 45 days after the yellow fever booster vaccination. The source of these receptors is a man in his thirties or forties who received the YFV17D yellow fever vaccine.

The rearrangement links TRBV7-2 to TRBJ2-7; TRBD1 matches at 8 bases. Trimming removed 5 bases from V and 2 bases from J; junction bases left unmatched: 5. The CDR3 has 14 amino acids. Germline CDR1 and CDR2: SGHTA and FQGNSA. As DNA, the CDR3 is TGTGCCAGCAGCAAAGCACAGGGGGCCTACGAGCAGTACTTC. Amino acids: CASSKAQGAYEQYF. The entire variable domain, with the rest obtained from reference TRBV7-2 and TRBJ2-7, is as follows: GAGVSQSPSNKVTEKGKDVELRCDPISGHTALYWYRQSLGQGLEFLIYFQGNSAPDKSGLPSDRFSAERTGGSVSTLTIQRTQQEDSAVYLCASSKAQGAYEQYFGPGTRLTVT.

As for this clonotype: At one of its ends the junction is not consistent with the germline gene, which may arise from a read error. The genes are TRBV15 and TRBJ2-1, with D perhaps matching TRBD2 (5 bases). CDR3 length: 12 residues. Germline-derived CDR1 and CDR2 are LNHNV and YYDKDF (reference sequence). DNA for the CDR3: TGTGCCCCCAGACTGTCCCGGGGTGAGCAGTTCTTC. It specifies CAPRLSRGEQFF. Combining the CDR3 with reference TRBV15 and TRBJ2-1 gives the whole variable domain DAMVIQNPRYQVTQFGKPVTLSCSQTLNHNVMYWYQQKSSQAPKLLFHYYDKDFNNEADTPDNFQSRRPNTSFCFLDIRSPGLGDTAMYLCAPRLSRGEQFFGPGTRLTVL.

This clonotype was recorded a few times. The chain has TRBV3-1 and TRBJ2-1; TRBD2 is a possible D gene (6 bases). Germline CDR1 reads LGHDT; CDR2 reads YNNKEL (reference sequence). The CDR3 covers 16 residues. Trimming pared 3 bases from V and 8 bases from J, leaving 20 bases between. CDR3 sequence: CASSQQRGPREDEQFF. The CDR3 DNA reads TGTGCCAGCAGCCAGCAACGGGGACCTAGGGAGGATGAGCAGTTCTTC.

This clonotype has more than one count but fewer than ten. The chain uses TRBV28 and TRBJ2-7; 8 nucleotides agree with TRBD1. This CDR3 spans 14 amino acids. The V gene end was trimmed by 6 bases and the J gene end by 1 base; junction bases not matched to a gene: 5. Germline CDR1 is MDHEN and CDR2 is SYDVKM. This CDR3 is CASREDRVSYEQYF. The CDR3 nucleotides are TGTGCCAGCAGAGAGGACAGGGTGTCCTACGAGCAGTACTTC. Supplemented by reference TRBV28 and TRBJ2-7, the full variable domain reads DVKVTQSSRYLVKRTGEKVFLECVQDMDHENMFWYRQDPGLGLRLIYFSYDVKMKEKGDIPEGYSVSREKKERFSLILESASTNQTSMYLCASREDRVSYEQYFGPGTRLTVT.

The sample holds many counts of this clonotype. The V call is TRBV20-1, the J call TRBJ1-5; 7 nucleotides align to TRBD1. CDR1 DFQATT and CDR2 SNEGSKA come from the germline V gene (reference sequence). V lost 5 bases to trimming and J lost 0 bases; unmatched junction nucleotides: 7. The CDR3 consists of 15 residues. The CDR3 nucleotides are TGCAGTGCTTTGACAGGGTCATATAGCAATCAGCCCCAGCATTTT. Its translation: CSALTGSYSNQPQHF.

The chain couples TRBV7-6 to TRBJ2-5; D uncertain. The V gene's germline CDR1 is SGHVS and CDR2 FNYEAQ. The CDR3 is 15 amino acids. The V gene lost 1 base and the J gene lost 7 bases, with 16 bases spanning the gap. CDR3 sequence: CASSLGDHPQRTQYF. CDR3 bases: TGTGCCAGCAGCTTAGGCGACCACCCACAAAGGACCCAGTACTTC.

This clonotype has just a few counts. J is TRBJ2-1 and V is TRBV6-5; 9 bases map to TRBD2. The CDR3 spans 16 residues. Germline CDR1 and CDR2: MNHEY and SVGAGI. V trimming: 0 bases; J trimming: 10 bases; junction bases outside the gene matches: 10. The CDR3 here is CASSYSGTSNNREQFF. CDR3 coding DNA: TGTGCCAGCAGTTACTCTGGGACTAGCAACAATCGCGAGCAGTTCTTC.

In this sample, this clonotype turned up a few times. The CDR3 DNA follows: TGTGCCAGCAGACCAATGAGCGGGGCGCGCGGGGAGCTGTTTTTT. This translates into CASRPMSGARGELFF. The V and J genes are TRBV7-2 and TRBJ2-2; 7 nucleotides match TRBD2. The germline V gene has CDR1 SGHTA and CDR2 FQGNSA. The CDR3 contains 15 residues. Trimming removed 6 bases from V and 7 bases from J; junction bases left unmatched: 11.

This clonotype was seen more than once but under ten times. The chain employs TRBV6-1 and TRBJ1-4, with TRBD1 identical over 9 bases. This CDR3 has 15 amino acids. J gave up 10 bases and V 6 bases, and 12 bases lay outside the gene matches. Germline values: CDR1 MNHNS, CDR2 SASEGT. Written as DNA, the CDR3 is TGTGCCAGCAGCGCCGGTGGACAGGGGAAGGCAAAACTGTTTTTT. This gives the protein CASSAGGQGKAKLFF.

This chain joins TRBV20-1 and TRBJ2-1; TRBD2 matches at 8 bases. From germline, CDR1 is DFQATT and CDR2 SNEGSKA (reference sequence). The CDR3 spans 15 residues. The V gene end was trimmed by 6 bases and the J gene end by 3 bases; junction bases not matched to a gene: 10. The CDR3 DNA sequence: TGCAGTGCCCGAATGGGAGCGGGAGACTACAATGAGCAGTTCTTC. Protein product: CSARMGAGDYNEQFF.

This chain uses TRBV7-2 with TRBJ1-4; maybe TRBD1 (6 bases). Germline-derived CDR1 and CDR2 are SGHTA and FQGNSA. V shed 5 bases and J shed 3 bases, with 13 bases lying between them. This CDR3 has 15 residues. CDR3 in DNA: TGTGCCAGCAGCGTCGGGGGGCTCGCTAATGAAAAACTGTTTTTT. Its translation is CASSVGGLANEKLFF. The full variable domain, completed using reference TRBV7-2 and TRBJ1-4, is GAGVSQSPSNKVTEKGKDVELRCDPISGHTALYWYRQSLGQGLEFLIYFQGNSAPDKSGLPSDRFSAERTGGSVSTLTIQRTQQEDSAVYLCASSVGGLANEKLFFGSGTQLSVL.

At least ten counts were recorded for this clonotype. V is TRBV20-1 and J is TRBJ1-2; a weak D match, TRBD1 (6 bases). Deletions cut 5 bases from V and 7 bases from J, with 11 bases between. The CDR3 runs to 11 residues. CDR1 and CDR2 from the germline V gene are DFQATT and SNEGSKA (reference sequence). CDR3 amino acids: CSAPGAGGYTF. The CDR3, as DNA: TGCAGTGCTCCAGGGGCGGGTGGCTACACCTTC.

This rearrangement joins TRBV5-8 to TRBJ2-7; 12 bases map to TRBD2. CDR1 SGHTS and CDR2 YDEGEE come from the germline V gene. After removal of 4 bases from V and 2 bases from J, the junction contained 7 bases not matched to a gene. The CDR3 length is 16 residues. The CDR3 protein is CASSMTGLAGTYEQYF. For the CDR3, the DNA is TGTGCCAGCAGCATGACCGGACTAGCGGGAACCTACGAGCAGTACTTC.

The genes are TRBV20-1 and TRBJ2-7; no firm D call. Deletions cut 4 bases from V and 5 bases from J, with 15 bases between. There are 13 residues in the CDR3. Germline V CDR1 and CDR2: DFQATT, SNEGSKA (reference sequence). CDR3 DNA sequence: TGCAGTGCTACGGGCAGGTCATTCGACGAGCAGTACTTC. Its translation is CSATGRSFDEQYF.

A few counts support this clonotype. The chain recombines TRBV7-2 with TRBJ2-1; 14 positions match TRBD2. From germline, CDR1 is SGHTA and CDR2 FQGNSA. Losses at the gene ends were 1 base for V and 6 bases for J; bases not matched to a gene: 2. The CDR3 is 16 residues long. CDR3 amino acids: CASSLGLAGGLNEQFF. The CDR3, as DNA: TGTGCCAGCAGCTTAGGACTAGCGGGAGGGCTCAATGAGCAGTTCTTC. The complete variable domain, with remaining parts taken from reference TRBV7-2 and TRBJ2-1, reads GAGVSQSPSNKVTEKGKDVELRCDPISGHTALYWYRQSLGQGLEFLIYFQGNSAPDKSGLPSDRFSAERTGGSVSTLTIQRTQQEDSAVYLCASSLGLAGGLNEQFFGPGTRLTVL.